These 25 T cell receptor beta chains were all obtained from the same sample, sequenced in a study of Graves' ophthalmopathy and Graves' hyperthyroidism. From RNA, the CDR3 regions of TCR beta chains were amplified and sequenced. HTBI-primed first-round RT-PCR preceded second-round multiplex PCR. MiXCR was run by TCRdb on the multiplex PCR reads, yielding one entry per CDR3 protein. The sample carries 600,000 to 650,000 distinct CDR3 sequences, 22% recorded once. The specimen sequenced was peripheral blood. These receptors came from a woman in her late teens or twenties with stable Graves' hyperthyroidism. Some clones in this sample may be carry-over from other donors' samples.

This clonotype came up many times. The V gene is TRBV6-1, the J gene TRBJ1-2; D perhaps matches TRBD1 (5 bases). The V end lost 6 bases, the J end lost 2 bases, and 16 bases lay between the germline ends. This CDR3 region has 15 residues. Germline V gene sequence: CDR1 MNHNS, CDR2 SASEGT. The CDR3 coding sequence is TGTGCCAGCAGCCCCTATGAGTCAGGGAACTATGGCTACACCTTC. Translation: CASSPYESGNYGYTF.

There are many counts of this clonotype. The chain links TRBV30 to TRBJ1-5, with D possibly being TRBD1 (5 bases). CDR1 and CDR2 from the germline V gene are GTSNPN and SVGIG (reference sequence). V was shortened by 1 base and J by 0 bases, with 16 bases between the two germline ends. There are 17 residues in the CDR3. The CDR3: CAWSASGLVGSNQPQHF. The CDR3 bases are TGTGCCTGGAGTGCATCAGGGTTGGTTGGTAGCAATCAGCCCCAGCATTTT.

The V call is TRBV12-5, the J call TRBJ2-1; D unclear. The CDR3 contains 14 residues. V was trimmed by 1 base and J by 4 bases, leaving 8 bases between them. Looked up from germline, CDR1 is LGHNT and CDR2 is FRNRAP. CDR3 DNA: TGTGCTAGTGGTTTGGAGGCACTTTACAATGAGCAGTTCTTC. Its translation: CASGLEALYNEQFF.

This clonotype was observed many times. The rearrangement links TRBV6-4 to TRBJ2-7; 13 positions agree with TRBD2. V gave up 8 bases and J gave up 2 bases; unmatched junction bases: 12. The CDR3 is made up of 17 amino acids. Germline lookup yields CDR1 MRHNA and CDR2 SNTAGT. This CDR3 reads CASRTGLAGELAYEQYF. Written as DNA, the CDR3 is TGTGCCAGCCGAACCGGACTAGCGGGAGAATTGGCCTACGAGCAGTACTTC.

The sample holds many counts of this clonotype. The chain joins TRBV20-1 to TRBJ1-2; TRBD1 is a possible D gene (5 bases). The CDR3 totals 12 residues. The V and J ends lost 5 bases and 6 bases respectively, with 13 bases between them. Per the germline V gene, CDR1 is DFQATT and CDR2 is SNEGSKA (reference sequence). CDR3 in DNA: TGCAGTGCTGAGCAGGGACGGGATGGCTACACCTTC. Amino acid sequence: CSAEQGRDGYTF.

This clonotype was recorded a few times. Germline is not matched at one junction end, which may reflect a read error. The CDR3: CSARDRLGGTDAFF. The CDR3 region has the DNA TGCAGTGCTAGAGATCGGTTAGGTGGCACTGATGCTTTCTTT. V and J are TRBV20-1 and TRBJ1-1; no clear D. The CDR3 totals 14 residues. Germline V gene data show CDR1 as DFQATT and CDR2 as SNEGSKA (reference sequence).

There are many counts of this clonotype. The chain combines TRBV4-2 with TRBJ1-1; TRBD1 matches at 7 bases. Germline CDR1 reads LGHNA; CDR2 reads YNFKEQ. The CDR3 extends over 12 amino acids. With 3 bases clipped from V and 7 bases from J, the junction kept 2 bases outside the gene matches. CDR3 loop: CASSHRDSEAFF. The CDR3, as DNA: TGTGCCAGCAGCCATAGGGACAGTGAAGCTTTCTTT.

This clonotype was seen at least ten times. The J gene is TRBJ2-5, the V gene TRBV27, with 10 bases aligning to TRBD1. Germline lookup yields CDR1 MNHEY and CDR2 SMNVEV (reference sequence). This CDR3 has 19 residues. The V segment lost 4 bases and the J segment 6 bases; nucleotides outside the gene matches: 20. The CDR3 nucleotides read TGTGCCAGCAGTTCCGACTGGGGTGTGGACAGGGGGGCTACCAAGACCCAGTACTTC. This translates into CASSSDWGVDRGATKTQYF.

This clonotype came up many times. In DNA form, the CDR3 reads TGTGCCAGCAGTTACTCAGCCACGAACACCGGGGAGCTGTTTTTT. Encoded protein: CASSYSATNTGELFF. The chain has TRBV6-2 or TRBV6-3 and TRBJ2-2; no clear D gene. V dropped 0 bases and J dropped 0 bases, with 5 bases sitting between them. CDR3 length: 15 residues. Germline values: CDR1 MNHEY, CDR2 SVGEGT.

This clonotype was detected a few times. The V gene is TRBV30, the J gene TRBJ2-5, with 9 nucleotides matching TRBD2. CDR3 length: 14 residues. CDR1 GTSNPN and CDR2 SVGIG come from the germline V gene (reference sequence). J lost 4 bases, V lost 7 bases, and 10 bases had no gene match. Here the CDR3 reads CAFRPSGILETQYF. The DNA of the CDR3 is TGTGCCTTTCGGCCTAGCGGGATTTTAGAGACCCAGTACTTC.

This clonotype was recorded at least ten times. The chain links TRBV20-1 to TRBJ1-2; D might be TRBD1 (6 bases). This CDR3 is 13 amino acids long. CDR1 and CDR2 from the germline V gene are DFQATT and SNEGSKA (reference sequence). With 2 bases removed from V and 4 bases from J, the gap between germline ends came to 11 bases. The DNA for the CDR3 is TGCAGTGCTAGACAGGGGATTGCCTATGGCTACACCTTC. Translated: CSARQGIAYGYTF.

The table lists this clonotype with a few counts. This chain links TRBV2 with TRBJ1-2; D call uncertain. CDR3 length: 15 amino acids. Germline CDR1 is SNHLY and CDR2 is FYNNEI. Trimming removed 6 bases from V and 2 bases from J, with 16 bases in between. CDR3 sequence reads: CASRASMVTNYGYTF. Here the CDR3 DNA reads TGTGCCAGCAGGGCTTCCATGGTTACGAACTATGGCTACACCTTC. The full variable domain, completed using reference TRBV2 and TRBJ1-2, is EPEVTQTPSHQVTQMGQEVILRCVPISNHLYFYWYRQILGQKVEFLVSFYNNEISEKSEIFDDQFSVERPDGSNFTLKIRSTKLEDSAMYFCASRASMVTNYGYTFGSGTRLTVV.

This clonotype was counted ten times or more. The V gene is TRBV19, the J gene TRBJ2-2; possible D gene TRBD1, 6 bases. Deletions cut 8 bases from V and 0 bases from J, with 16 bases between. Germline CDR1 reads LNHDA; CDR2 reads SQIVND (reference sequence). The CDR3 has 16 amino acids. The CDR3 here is CASSPSPGANTGELFF. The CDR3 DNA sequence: TGTGCCAGTTCCCCCTCCCCAGGGGCGAACACCGGGGAGCTGTTTTTT.

The CDR3 sequence is CASSLVGLTAYEQYF. CDR3 coding DNA: TGTGCCAGCAGCTTAGTCGGACTTACAGCCTACGAGCAGTACTTC. The V and J genes are TRBV11-3 and TRBJ2-7, with D perhaps matching TRBD2 (5 bases). Germline V lookup: CDR1 SGHNT, CDR2 YENEEA. The CDR3 is 15 amino acids. The ends were cut back, 1 base at V and 2 bases at J, with 12 bases in the middle.

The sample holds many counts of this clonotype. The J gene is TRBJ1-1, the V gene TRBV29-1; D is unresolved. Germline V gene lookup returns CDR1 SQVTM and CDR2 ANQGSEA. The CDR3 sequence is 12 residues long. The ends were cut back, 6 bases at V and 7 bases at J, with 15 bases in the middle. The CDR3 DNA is TGCAGCGTCAGTTATGGCCGGATTGAAGCTTTCTTT. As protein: CSVSYGRIEAFF.

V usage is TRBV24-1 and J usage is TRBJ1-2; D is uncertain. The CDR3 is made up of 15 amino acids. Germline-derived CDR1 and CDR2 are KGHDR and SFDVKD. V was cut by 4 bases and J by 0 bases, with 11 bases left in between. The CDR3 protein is CATSDPSTANYGYTF. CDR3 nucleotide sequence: TGTGCCACCAGTGACCCTTCCACTGCTAACTATGGCTACACCTTC.

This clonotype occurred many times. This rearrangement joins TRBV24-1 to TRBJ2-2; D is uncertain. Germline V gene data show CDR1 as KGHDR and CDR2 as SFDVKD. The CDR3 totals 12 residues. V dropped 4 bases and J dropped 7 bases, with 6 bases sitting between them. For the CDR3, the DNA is TGTGCCACCAGTGACAACCGCGGGGAGCTGTTTTTT. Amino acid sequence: CATSDNRGELFF.

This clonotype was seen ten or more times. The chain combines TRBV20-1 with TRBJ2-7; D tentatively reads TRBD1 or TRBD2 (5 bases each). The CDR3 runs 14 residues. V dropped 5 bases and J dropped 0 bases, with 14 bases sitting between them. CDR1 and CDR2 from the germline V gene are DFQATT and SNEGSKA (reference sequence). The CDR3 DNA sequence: TGCAGTGCTCCCCGGGACCGAAGCTCCTACGAGCAGTACTTC. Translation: CSAPRDRSSYEQYF.

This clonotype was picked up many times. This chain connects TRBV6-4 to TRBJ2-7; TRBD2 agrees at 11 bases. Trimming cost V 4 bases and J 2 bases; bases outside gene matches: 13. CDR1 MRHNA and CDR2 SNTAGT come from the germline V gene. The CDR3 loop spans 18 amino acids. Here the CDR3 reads CASSAQHYKTSGTYEQYF. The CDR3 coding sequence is TGTGCCAGCAGTGCTCAACACTACAAGACTAGCGGGACCTACGAGCAGTACTTC.

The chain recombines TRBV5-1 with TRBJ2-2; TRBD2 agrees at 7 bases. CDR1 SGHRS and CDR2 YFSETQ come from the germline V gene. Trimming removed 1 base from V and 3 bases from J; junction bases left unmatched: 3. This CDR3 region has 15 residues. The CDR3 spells CASSLWLADTGELFF. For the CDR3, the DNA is TGCGCCAGCAGCTTGTGGCTAGCGGACACCGGGGAGCTGTTTTTT.

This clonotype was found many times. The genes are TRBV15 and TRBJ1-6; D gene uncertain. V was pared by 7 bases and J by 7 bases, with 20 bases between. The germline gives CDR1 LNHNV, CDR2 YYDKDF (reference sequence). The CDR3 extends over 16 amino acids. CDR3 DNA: TGTGCCACCAACCAACAAGACCTATTCCGAAATTCACCCCTCCACTTT. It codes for CATNQQDLFRNSPLHF.

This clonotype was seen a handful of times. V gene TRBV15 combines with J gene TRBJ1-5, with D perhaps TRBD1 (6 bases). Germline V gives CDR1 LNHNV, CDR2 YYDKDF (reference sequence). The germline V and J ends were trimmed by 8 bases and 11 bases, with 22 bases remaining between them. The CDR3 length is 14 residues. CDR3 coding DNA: TGTGCCACCGGGCGGTCACGGTTATCAGGGGCCCAGCATTTT. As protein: CATGRSRLSGAQHF.

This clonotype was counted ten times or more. CDR3 nucleotide sequence: TGTGCCAGTAGTACCCCCCGGACAGGGGGGACCTACGAGCAGTACTTC. This codes for CASSTPRTGGTYEQYF. The rearrangement joins TRBV19 to TRBJ2-7; 10 bases align to TRBD1. CDR3 length: 16 amino acids. V shed 4 bases and J 2 bases; nucleotides not matched to a gene: 8. Germline CDR1 and CDR2: LNHDA and SQIVND (reference sequence).

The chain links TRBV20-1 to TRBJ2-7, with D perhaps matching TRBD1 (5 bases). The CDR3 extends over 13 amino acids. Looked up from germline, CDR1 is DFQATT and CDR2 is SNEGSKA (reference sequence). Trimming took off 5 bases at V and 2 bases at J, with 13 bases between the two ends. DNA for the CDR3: TGCAGTGCTTCCCAGGGCCACGCCTACGAGCAGTACTTC. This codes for CSASQGHAYEQYF.

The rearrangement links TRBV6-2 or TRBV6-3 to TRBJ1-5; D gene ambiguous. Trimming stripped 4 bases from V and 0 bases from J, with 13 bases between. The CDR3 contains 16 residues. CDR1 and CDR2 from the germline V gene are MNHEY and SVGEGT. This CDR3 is CASSCKRKDSNQPQHF. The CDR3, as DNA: TGTGCCAGCAGTTGCAAGAGGAAGGATAGCAATCAGCCCCAGCATTTT.